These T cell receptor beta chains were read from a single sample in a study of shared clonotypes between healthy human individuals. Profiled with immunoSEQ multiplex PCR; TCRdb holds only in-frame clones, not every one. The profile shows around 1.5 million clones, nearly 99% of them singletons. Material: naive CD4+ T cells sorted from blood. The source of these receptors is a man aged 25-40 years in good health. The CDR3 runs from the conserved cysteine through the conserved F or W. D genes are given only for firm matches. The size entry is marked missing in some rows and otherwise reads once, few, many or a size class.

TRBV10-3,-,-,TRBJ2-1,TGTGCCATGTCGGTCATGTTAGGGAATGAGCAGTTCTTC,CAMSVMLGNEQFF
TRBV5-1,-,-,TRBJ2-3,TGCGCCAGCAGCTCTTACGGGACGGCTAGCACAGATACGCAGTATTTT,CASSSYGTASTDTQYF
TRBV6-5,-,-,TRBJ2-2,TGTGCCAGCAGTTACTGGGACGGTCCGGGCGGGGAGCTGTTTTTT,CASSYWDGPGGELFF
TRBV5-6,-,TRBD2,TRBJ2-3,TGTGCCAGCAGCTTGCCCGGGACTAGCGGGCCTCACACAGATACGCAGTATTTT,CASSLPGTSGPHTDTQYF
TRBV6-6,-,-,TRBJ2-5,TGTGCCAGCACAGGGTCGGGGGCCCAAGAGACCCAGTACTTC,CASTGSGAQETQYF
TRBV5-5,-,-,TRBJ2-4,TGTGCCAGCAGCTCCAGAGCCAAAAACATTCAGTACTTC,CASSSRAKNIQYF
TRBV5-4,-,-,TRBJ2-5,TGTGCCAGCAGCTCCGGGACATCCCAAGAGACCCAGTACTTC,CASSSGTSQETQYF
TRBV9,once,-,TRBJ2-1,TGTGCCAGCAGCCCCGACACCTACAATGAGCAGTTCTTC,CASSPDTYNEQFF
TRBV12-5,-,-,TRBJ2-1,TGTGCTAGTGGTTTGGCGGGACGTAATGAGCAGTTCTTC,CASGLAGRNEQFF
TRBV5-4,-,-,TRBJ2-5,TGTGCCAGCAGCTTGGGAACAGGCCCCCAAGAGACCCAGTACTTC,CASSLGTGPQETQYF
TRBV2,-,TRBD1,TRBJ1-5,TGTGCCAGCAGGGCCGGGACAGGGGGCTGGAGGAGCAATCAGCCCCAGCATTTT,CASRAGTGGWRSNQPQHF
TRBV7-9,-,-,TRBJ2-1,TGTGCCAGCAAAGAGGGGCTTCTGAATGAGCAGTTCTTC,CASKEGLLNEQFF
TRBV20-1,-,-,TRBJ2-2,TGCAGTGCTCTCACCACCGGGGAGCTGTTTTTT,CSALTTGELFF
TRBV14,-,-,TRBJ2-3,TGTGCCAGCAGCCCCACGGAAGGCCTCGGCACAGATACGCAGTATTTT,CASSPTEGLGTDTQYF
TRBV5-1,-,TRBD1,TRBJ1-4,TGCGCCAGCAGCTTGGCCCCGGACAGGAATGAAAAACTGTTTTTT,CASSLAPDRNEKLFF
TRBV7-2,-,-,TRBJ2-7,TGTGCCAGCAGCGCGGACTTGTACGAGCAGTACTTC,CASSADLYEQYF
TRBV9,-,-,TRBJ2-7,TGTGCCAGCAGCCCCGGGACCGGACAACGCTACGAGCAGTACTTC,CASSPGTGQRYEQYF
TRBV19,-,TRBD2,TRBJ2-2,TGTGCCAGTACCAACCTTGGCGGGAGGGCCAAAGCGAACACCGGGGAGCTGTTTTTT,CASTNLGGRAKANTGELFF
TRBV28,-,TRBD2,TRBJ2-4,TGTGCCAGCAGTTTAGGGGCTAGCGGCGTATTAGTTCAGTACTTC,CASSLGASGVLVQYF
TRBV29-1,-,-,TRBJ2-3,TGCAGCGTACAGAGCGAGGGAGATACGCAGTATTTT,CSVQSEGDTQYF
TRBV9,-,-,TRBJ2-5,TGTGCCAGCAGCGTAGTAGGGGGAGGGCCTCGGGAGACCCAGTACTTC,CASSVVGGGPRETQYF
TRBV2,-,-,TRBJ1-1,TGTGCCAGCAGGTTGTGGGAGAGTTACACTGAAGCTTTCTTT,CASRLWESYTEAFF
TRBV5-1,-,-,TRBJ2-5,TGCGCCAGCAGCTCCAGCAGCCCGAAAGAGACCCAGTACTTC,CASSSSSPKETQYF
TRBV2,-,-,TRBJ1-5,TGTGCCAGCAGTCCAGGAGGTCAGCCCCAGCATTTT,CASSPGGQPQHF
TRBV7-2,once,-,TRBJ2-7,TGTGCCAGCAAAGTATCGGGTGCCCTTTACGAGCAGTACTTC,CASKVSGALYEQYF
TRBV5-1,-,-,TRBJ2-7,TGCGCCAGCAGCCAAACAATCTCCTACGAGCAGTACTTC,CASSQTISYEQYF
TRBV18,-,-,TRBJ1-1,TGTGCCAGCTCACCGGGGAATGAAGCTTTCTTT,CASSPGNEAFF
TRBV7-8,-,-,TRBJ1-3,TGTGCCAGCAGCTTAGCGATGGGAAACACCATATATTTT,CASSLAMGNTIYF
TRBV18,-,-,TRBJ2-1,TGTGCCAGCTCAACCAGGGTGGGGGACAATGAGCAGTTCTTC,CASSTRVGDNEQFF
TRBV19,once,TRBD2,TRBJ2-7,TGTGCCAGTCGACTAGCGGGAAATGCCTACGAGCAGTACTTC,CASRLAGNAYEQYF
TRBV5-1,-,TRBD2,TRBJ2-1,TGCGCCAGCAGCGCCTCTAGCGGGAGTTCCCCCTACAATGAGCAGTTCTTC,CASSASSGSSPYNEQFF
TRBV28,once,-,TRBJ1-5,TGTGCCAGCAGTTCTTTGGAAAATCAGCCCCAGCATTTT,CASSSLENQPQHF
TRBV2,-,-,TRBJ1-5,TGTGCCAGCAGGGGGGCGGGCTTACAGCCCCAGCATTTT,CASRGAGLQPQHF
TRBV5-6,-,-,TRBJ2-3,TGTGCCAGCAGCTTGGTGGCGAAAACAGATACGCAGTATTTT,CASSLVAKTDTQYF
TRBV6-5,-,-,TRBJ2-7,TGTGCCAGCAGTTACACAAACAGGGCCAACGAGCAGTACTTC,CASSYTNRANEQYF
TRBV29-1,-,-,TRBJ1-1,TGCAGCGTTAGGGCAGGGGATTTCATGAACACTGAAGCTTTCTTT,CSVRAGDFMNTEAFF
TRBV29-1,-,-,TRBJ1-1,TGCAGCGCCATACAGGTAGGCGGGAAGGACACTGAAGCTTTCTTT,CSAIQVGGKDTEAFF
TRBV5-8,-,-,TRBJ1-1,TGTGCCAGCAGCGTAGGTCGGAGGGGTGATGGGACTGAAGCTTTCTTT,CASSVGRRGDGTEAFF
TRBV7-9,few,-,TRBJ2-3,TGTGCCAGCAGCCCTAGCACAGATACGCAGTATTTT,CASSPSTDTQYF
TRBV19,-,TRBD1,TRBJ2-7,TGTGCCAGTAGTATCGCGGGACAGGTGACCTACGAGCAGTACTTC,CASSIAGQVTYEQYF
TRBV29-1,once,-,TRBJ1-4,TGCAGCGTTGACCTCCCAACTAATGAAAAACTGTTTTTT,CSVDLPTNEKLFF
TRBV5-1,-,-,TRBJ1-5,TGCGCCAGCAGCTTGGGCACAGGGACAAATCAGCCCCAGCATTTT,CASSLGTGTNQPQHF
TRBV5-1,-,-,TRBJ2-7,TGCGCCAGCAGCCTGGGACGGGCCTACGAGCAGTACTTC,CASSLGRAYEQYF
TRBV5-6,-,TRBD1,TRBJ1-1,TGTGCCAGCAGCTTGATGGGACAGGGAAAGGCAGCTTTCTTT,CASSLMGQGKAAFF
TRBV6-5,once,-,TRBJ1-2,TGTGCCAGCAGCAGTCGGGAGAACTATGGCTACACCTTC,CASSSRENYGYTF
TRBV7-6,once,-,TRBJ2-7,TGTGCCAGCAGCCCGTCCAGGTCCTACGAGCAGTACTTC,CASSPSRSYEQYF
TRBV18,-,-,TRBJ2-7,TGTGCCAGCTCACCAGAACAGCCTGGGCCCTACGAGCAGTACTTC,CASSPEQPGPYEQYF
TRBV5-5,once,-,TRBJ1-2,TGTGCCAGCGGAGGGGTCTCCGAGCCTCTTGGCTACACCTTC,CASGGVSEPLGYTF
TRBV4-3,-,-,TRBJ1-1,TGCGCCAGCAGCCCCCGGGCAGAGCGTGAAGCTTTCTTT,CASSPRAEREAFF
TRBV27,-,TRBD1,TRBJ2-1,TGTGCCAGCAGTTTTGGGGGGACAGGTGCCAAAGGTTTCTACAATGAGCAGTTCTTC,CASSFGGTGAKGFYNEQFF
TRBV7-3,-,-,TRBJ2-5,TGTGCCAGCAGCCCCCACCACCAAGAGACCCAGTACTTC,CASSPHHQETQYF